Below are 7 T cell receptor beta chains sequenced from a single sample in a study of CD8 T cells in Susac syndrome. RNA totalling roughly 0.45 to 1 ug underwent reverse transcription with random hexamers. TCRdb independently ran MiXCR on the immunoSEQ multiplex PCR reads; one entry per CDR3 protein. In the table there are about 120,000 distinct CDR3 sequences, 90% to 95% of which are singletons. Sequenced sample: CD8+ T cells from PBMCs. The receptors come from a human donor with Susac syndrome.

The CDR3 loop is CASSGGQGDFNEKLFF. The CDR3 DNA is TGCGCCAGCAGCGGCGGCCAAGGGGACTTTAATGAAAAACTGTTTTTT. The J gene is TRBJ1-4, the V gene TRBV5-1; possible D gene TRBD1, 5 bases. The V gene lost 4 bases and the J gene lost 4 bases, with 17 bases spanning the gap. There are 16 residues in the CDR3. Germline CDR1 and CDR2: SGHRS and YFSETQ.

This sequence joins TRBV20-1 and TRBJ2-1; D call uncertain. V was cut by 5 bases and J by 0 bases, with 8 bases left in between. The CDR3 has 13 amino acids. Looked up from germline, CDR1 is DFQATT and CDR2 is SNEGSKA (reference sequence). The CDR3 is CSAADLSYNEQFF. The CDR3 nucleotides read TGCAGTGCTGCCGATCTCTCCTACAATGAGCAGTTCTTC.

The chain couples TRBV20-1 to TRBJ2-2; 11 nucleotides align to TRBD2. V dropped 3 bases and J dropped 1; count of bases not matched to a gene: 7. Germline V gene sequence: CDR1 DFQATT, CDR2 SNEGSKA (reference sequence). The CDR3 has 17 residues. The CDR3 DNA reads TGCAGTGCTAGCGGGCCTAGCGGGGGGAAGAACACCGGGGAGCTGTTTTTT. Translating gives CSASGPSGGKNTGELFF.

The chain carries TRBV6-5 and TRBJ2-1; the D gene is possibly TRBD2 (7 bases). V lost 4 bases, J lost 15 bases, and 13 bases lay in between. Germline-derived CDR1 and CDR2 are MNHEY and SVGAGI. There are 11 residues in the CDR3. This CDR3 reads CASSLGGPLFF. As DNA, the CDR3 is TGTGCCAGCAGTTTGGGGGGGCCTTTGTTCTTC.

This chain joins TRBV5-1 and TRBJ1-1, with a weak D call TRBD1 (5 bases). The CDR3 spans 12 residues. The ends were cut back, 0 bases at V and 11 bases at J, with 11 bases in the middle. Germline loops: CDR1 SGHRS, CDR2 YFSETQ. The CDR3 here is CASSLAAGDAFF. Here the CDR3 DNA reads TGCGCCAGCAGCTTGGCCGCGGGGGATGCTTTCTTT.

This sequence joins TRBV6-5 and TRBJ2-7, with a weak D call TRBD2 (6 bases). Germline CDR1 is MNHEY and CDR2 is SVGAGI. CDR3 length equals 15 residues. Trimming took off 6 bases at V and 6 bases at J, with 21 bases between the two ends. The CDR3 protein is CASSDDYSRGGEQYF. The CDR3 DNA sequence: TGTGCCAGCAGCGACGACTATAGCCGGGGAGGCGAGCAGTACTTC.

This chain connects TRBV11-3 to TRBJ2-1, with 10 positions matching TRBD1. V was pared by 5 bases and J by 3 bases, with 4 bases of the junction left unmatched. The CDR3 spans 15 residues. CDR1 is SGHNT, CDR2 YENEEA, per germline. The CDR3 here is CASSRDRGSYNEQFF. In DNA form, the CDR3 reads TGTGCCAGCAGCCGGGACAGGGGAAGCTACAATGAGCAGTTCTTC.